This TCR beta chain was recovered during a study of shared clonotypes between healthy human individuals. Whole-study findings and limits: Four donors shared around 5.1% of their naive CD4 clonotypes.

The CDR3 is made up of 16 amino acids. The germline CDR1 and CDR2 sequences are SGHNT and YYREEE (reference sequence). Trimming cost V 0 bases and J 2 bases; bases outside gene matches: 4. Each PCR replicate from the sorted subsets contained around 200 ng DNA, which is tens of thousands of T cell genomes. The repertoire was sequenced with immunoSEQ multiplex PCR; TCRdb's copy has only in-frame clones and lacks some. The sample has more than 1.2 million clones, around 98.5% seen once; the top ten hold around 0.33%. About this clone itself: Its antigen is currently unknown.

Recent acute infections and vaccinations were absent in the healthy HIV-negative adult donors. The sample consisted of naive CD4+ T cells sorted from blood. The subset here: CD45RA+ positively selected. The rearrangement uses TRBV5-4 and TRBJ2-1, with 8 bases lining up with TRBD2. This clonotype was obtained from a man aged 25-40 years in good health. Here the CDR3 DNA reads TGTGCCAGCAGCTTGGAACTAGCGGTAACCTACAATGAGCAGTTCTTC. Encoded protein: CASSLELAVTYNEQFF.